A single TCR beta chain is shown here with its context. This clonotype was recorded at least ten times. Its cognate antigen has yet to be identified. No much larger clonotype is one base removed from it; base qualities were not supplied. For this chain, trimming is 5 bases at the V end and 1 base at the J end, and the number of junction bases without a gene match is 6. The CDR3 contains 15 residues, cysteine and phenylalanine counted. CDR3 DNA only is kept here, 45 bases in frame from base 1. Every donor in the study was a healthy Caucasian. Three unrelated non-twin adults were additionally sequenced: a male aged 18 to 30, a male aged 50 to 59 and a female aged 50 to 59. Using Miltenyi CD45RO+ enrichment and human naive T-cell isolation kits, memory (CD45RO+) and naive T cells were isolated from PBMC. This sample stems from a study of identical twins (dated by TCRdb to 2016 to 2017). Regarding the study in general: To test whether fetal clonotypes persist, the study used deep sequencing on TCR alpha and beta repertoires from monozygotic twins, unrelated adults of various ages, and cord blood. To rule out contamination, replicate twin experiments were performed at different times with different library preparation protocols. Points the paper makes about the study in general: Excess twin sharing in beta out-of-frame sequences was weaker because fewer shared sequences lowered the signal-to-noise ratio. Recombination models systematically underestimated out-of-frame TCR alpha sharing in monozygotic twins but agreed with sharing between unrelated individuals. Compared with coincidental sharing between unrelated individuals, an excess of low generation-probability sequences was observed among out-of-frame TCR alpha sequences shared between twins. Invariant T cells such as MAIT and iNKT could partly confound zero-insertion analyses, although diverse VJ usage argued against such confounding for most clonotypes. Abundant cord blood beta clonotypes carried fewer insertions; young adult naive repertoires showed a weaker similar trend, while memory repertoires showed none. Because the same donors could not be followed over many years, the conclusions relied on cross-sectional statistical analysis.

The protocol used for the library was 5' RACE. This sample was sequenced with an Illumina HiSeq 2000. Template switching added a universal primer binding site, and the final cDNA carried a unique molecular identifier that allowed TCR cDNA molecules to be counted accurately. First-strand cDNA for TCR alpha and beta chains was synthesized from specific primers in the conserved constant-segment region. To control for contamination, every cDNA library carried two barcodes: a SMART-Mk sample barcode plus Illumina barcodes. TruSeq adapter sequences and Illumina sample barcodes were added in two successive PCR steps. Sequencing of the TCR alpha and beta cDNA libraries was done on the Illumina HiSeq platform using custom primers. As for the authors' bioinformatics: Unique molecular identifiers were extracted from raw reads with MiGEC, and CDR3 positions were determined with MiXCR. For each individual, recombination models were inferred using an EM algorithm with the repgenHMM and IGoR tools. Shared clonotypes were analyzed with the tcR package in R, and sharing was normalized by the product of cloneset sizes. To study raw recombination free of thymic and clonal selection effects, out-of-frame nonproductive sequences were analyzed. The public reads were reanalyzed by TCRdb: fastp trimming at Q25, MiXCR alignment, in-frame beta chains only. Rows are combined by CDR3 protein, so each entry shows the most common genes and DNA. Here the V and J calls rest on TCRdb's processing, not on the authors' analysis. For this sample there are hundreds of thousands of distinct CDR3 sequences; approximately 6.1% appear just once. Around 2% of the sample is taken by the ten largest.

The chain is made from TRBV12-3 or TRBV12-4 and TRBJ2-5, with 8 bases aligning to TRBD1. The sequencing sample was made of naive T cells sorted from blood. The intended sense of this specimen's cell subset or site label: cells isolated with a human naive T-cell isolation kit. The clonotype originates from a man aged 18 to 30 in good health. The DNA reads as follows: TGTGCCAGCAGTATGACAGGGGCAACCCAAGAGACCCAGTACTTC. Translated, this is CASSMTGATQETQYF.